The present TCR beta chain was sequenced within a study of siplizumab effects on memory and regulatory T cells. The assay covered some 100,000 TCR templates per sample. Assay: immunoSEQ multiplex PCR; the TCRdb copy retains only in-frame clones and omits some. The repertoire consists of around 95,000 clones, with 94% occurring once and the leading ten covering 1% to 1.5%. This receptor was taken from a human donor in good health. The sample was non-Treg CD4+ T cells sorted from blood.

The CDR3 DNA reads TGCAGTGCTAGTGACGGCCATGGCTACACCTTC. Translating it yields CSASDGHGYTF. This sequence joins TRBV20-1 and TRBJ1-2, with no clear D. Germline CDR1 and CDR2: DFQATT and SNEGSKA (reference sequence). The ends were cut back, 3 bases at V and 6 bases at J, with 8 bases in the middle. The CDR3 is 11 residues long.